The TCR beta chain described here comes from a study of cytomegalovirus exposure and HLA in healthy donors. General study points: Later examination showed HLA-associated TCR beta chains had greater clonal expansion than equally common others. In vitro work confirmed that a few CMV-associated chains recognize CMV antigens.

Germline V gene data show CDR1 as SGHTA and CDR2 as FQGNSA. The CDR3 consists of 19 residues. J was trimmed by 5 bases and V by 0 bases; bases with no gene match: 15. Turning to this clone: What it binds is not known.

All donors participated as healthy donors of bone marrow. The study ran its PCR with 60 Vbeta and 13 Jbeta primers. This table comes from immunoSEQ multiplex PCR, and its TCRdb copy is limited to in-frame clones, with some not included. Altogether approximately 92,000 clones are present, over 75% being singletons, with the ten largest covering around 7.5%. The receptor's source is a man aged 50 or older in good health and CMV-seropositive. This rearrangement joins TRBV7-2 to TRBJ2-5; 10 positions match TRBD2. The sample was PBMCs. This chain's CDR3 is CASSLAYGGSGGAVETQYF. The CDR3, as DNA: TGTGCCAGCAGCTTAGCGTACGGGGGGAGCGGGGGGGCAGTGGAGACCCAGTACTTC.